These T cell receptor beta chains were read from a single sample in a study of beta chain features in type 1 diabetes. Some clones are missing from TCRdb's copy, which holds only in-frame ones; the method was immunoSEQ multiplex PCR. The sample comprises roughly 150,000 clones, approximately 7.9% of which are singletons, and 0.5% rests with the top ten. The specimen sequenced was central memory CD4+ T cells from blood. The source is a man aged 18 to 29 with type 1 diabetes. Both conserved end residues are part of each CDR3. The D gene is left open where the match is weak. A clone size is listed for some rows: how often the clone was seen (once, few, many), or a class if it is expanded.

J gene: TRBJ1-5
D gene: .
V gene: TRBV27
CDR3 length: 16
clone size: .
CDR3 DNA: TGTGCCAGCAGTTTAAAAGCCAGGGCATCCAATCAGCCCCAGCATTTT
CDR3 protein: CASSLKARASNQPQHF

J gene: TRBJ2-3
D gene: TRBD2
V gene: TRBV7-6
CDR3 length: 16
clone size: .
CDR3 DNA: TGTGCCAGCAGCATACGGACTAGCGGAAGCACAGATACGCAGTATTTT
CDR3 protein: CASSIRTSGSTDTQYF

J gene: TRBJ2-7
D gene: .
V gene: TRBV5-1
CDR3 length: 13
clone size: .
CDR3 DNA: TGCGCCAGCAGCTTGGGGACTTTCTACGAGCAGTACTTC
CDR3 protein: CASSLGTFYEQYF

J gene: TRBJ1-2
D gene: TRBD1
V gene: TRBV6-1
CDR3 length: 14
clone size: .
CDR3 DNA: TGTGCCAGCAGGGAACCGGACAGGAACTATGGCTACACCTTC
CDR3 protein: CASREPDRNYGYTF

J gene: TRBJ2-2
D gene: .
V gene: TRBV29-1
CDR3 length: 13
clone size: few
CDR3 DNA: TGCAGCGTTGACCGGGGAAGGTCCGGGGAGCTGTTTTTT
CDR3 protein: CSVDRGRSGELFF

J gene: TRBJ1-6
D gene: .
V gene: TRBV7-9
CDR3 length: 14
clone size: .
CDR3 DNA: TGTGCCAGCAGCTCCGGGACACATAATTCACCCCTCCACTTT
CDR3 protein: CASSSGTHNSPLHF

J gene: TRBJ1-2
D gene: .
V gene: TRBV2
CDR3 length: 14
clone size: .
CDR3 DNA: TGTGCCAGCGCGGCGAACAGGGAATCCTATGGCTACACCTTC
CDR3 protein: CASAANRESYGYTF

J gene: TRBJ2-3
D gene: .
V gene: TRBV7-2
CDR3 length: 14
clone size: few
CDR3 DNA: TGTGCCAGCAGCCTCGTACAGGGCACAGATACGCAGTATTTT
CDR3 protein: CASSLVQGTDTQYF

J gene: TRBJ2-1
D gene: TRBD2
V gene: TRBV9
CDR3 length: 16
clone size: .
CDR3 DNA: TGTGCCAGCAGCCCACTAGCGGGAGGGGCGGACAATGAGCAGTTCTTC
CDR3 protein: CASSPLAGGADNEQFF

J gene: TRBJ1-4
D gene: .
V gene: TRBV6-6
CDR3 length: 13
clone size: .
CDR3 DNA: TGTGCCAGCAGTCAAAATACTGGACAGTCCCCGTTTTTT
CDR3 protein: CASSQNTGQSPFF

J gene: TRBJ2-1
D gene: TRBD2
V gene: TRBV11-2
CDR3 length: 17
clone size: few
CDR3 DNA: TGTGCCAGCAGCTCGATTATCGTAGCGGGAGGGTACAATGAGCAGTTCTTC
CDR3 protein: CASSSIIVAGGYNEQFF

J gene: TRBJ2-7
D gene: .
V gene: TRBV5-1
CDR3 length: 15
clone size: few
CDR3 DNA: TGCGCCAGCAGCTTGGGGGCAGGGGACTCCTACGAGCAGTACTTC
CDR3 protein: CASSLGAGDSYEQYF

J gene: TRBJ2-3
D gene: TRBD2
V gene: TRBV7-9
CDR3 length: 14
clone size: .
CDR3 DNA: TGTGCCAGCAGCTTAGCACGGGAGGGGGATACGCAGTATTTT
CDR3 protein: CASSLAREGDTQYF

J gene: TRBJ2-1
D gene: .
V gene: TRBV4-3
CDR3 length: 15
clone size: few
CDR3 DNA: TGCGCCAGCAGACAACCAGGACAGACCAACAATGAGCAGTTCTTC
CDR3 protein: CASRQPGQTNNEQFF

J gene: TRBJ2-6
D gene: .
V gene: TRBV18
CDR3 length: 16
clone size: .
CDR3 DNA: TGTGCCAGCTCACCTAGACAACTCTCTGGGGCCAACGTCCTGACTTTC
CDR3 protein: CASSPRQLSGANVLTF

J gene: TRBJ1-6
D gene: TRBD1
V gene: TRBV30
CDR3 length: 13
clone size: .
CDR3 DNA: TGTGCCTGGAGACGACAGGGATACTCACCCCTCCACTTT
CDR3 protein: CAWRRQGYSPLHF

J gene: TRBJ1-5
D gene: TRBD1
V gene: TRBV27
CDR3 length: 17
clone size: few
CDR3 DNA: TGTGCCAGCAAGGCGACCGGGACAGGGGCCGTCAATCAGCCCCAGCATTTT
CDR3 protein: CASKATGTGAVNQPQHF

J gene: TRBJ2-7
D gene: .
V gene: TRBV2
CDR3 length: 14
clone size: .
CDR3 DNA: TGTGCCAGCCTCACCGGGACATCCTACTACGAGCAGTACTTC
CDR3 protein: CASLTGTSYYEQYF

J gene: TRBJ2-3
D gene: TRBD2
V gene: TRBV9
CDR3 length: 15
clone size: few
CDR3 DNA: TGTGCCAGCAGCGCGGGGGGGCCCGGTACAGATACGCAGTATTTT
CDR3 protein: CASSAGGPGTDTQYF

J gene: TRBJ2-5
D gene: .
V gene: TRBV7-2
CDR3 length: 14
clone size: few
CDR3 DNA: TGTGCCAGCAGCTTAGTGACTCCTATAGGGACCCAGTACTTC
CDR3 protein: CASSLVTPIGTQYF

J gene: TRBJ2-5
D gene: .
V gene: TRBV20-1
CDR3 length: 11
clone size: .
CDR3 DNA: TGCAGTACGGAGCCCCAAGAGACCCAGTACTTC
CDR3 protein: CSTEPQETQYF

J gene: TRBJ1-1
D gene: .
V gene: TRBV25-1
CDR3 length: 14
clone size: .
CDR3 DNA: TGTGCCAGCAGTGAATTTCAGGGGAGCACTGAAGCTTTCTTT
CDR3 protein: CASSEFQGSTEAFF

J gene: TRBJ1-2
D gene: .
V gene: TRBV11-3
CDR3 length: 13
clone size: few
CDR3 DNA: TGTGCCAGCAGCTCCGGACAGTTTTATGGCTACACCTTC
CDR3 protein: CASSSGQFYGYTF

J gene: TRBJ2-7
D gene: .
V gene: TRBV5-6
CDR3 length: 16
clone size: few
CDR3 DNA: TGTGCCAGCAGCTTAGGAGGGACCCAGCTCTCCTACGAGCAGTACTTC
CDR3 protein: CASSLGGTQLSYEQYF

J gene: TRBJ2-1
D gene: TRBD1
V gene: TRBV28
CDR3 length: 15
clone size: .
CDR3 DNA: TGTGCCAGCAGTCCGGGACAGGGGAGGTACAATGAGCAGTTCTTC
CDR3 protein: CASSPGQGRYNEQFF

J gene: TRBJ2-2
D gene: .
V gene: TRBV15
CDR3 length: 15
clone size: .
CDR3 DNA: TGTGCCACCAGCAGAGAGGAGCGTCTCACCGGGGAGCTGTTTTTT
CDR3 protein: CATSREERLTGELFF

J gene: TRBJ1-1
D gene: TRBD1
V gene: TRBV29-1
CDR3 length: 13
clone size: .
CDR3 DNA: TGCAGCGTCGACCGGGACAGGGGGCTGGAAGCTTTCTTT
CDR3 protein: CSVDRDRGLEAFF

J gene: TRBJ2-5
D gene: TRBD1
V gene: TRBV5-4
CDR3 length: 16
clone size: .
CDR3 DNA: TGTGCCAGCAGTCCCTCGTTCGGGACAGTCCAAGAGACCCAGTACTTC
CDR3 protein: CASSPSFGTVQETQYF

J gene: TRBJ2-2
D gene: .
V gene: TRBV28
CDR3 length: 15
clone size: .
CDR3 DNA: TGTGCCAGCAGCCACCAGGGGGGTCACCCCGGGGAGCTGTTTTTT
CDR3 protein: CASSHQGGHPGELFF

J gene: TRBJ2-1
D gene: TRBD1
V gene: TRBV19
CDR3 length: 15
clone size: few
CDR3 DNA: TGTGCCAGTAGTCCCTCGGACAGGGGGCGTAATGAGCAGTTCTTC
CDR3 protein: CASSPSDRGRNEQFF

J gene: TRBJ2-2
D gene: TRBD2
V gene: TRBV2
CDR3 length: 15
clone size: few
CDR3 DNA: TGTGCCAGCAGTATAGCGGGGGGGAACACCGGGGAGCTGTTTTTT
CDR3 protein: CASSIAGGNTGELFF

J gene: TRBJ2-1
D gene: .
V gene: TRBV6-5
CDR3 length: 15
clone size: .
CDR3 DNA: TGTGCCAGCAGTCAGTCGTGGCAGGGCTACAATGAGCAGTTCTTC
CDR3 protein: CASSQSWQGYNEQFF

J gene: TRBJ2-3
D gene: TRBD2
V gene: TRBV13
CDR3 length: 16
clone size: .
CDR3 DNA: TGTGCCAGCAGCCTTAGACTAGCGGGAGAGGCAGATACGCAGTATTTT
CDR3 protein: CASSLRLAGEADTQYF

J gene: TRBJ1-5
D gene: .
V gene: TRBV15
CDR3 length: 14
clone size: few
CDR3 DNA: TGTGCCACCAGCAGAGCAGGGAGCAATCAGCCCCAGCATTTT
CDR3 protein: CATSRAGSNQPQHF

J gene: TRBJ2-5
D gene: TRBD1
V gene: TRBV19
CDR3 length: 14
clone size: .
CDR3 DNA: TGTGCCAGTAGTATCACAGGGGCAGGAGAGACCCAGTACTTC
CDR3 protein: CASSITGAGETQYF

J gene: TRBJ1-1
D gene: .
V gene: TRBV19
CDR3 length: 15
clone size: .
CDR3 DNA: TGTGCCAGTCATCATGGGAGGGGCCGCGGCACTGAAGCTTTCTTT
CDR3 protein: CASHHGRGRGTEAFF

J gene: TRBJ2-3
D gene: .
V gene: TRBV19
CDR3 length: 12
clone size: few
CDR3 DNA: TGTGCCACGACAGGTCCTACAGATACGCAGTATTTT
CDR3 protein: CATTGPTDTQYF

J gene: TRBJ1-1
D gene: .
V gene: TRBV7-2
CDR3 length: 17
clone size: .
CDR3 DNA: TGTGCCAGCAGCTTAGATATCCGGGGGGCGGGGAACACTGAAGCTTTCTTT
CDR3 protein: CASSLDIRGAGNTEAFF

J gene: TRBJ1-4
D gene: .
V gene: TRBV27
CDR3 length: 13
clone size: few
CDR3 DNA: TGTGCCAGCAGACAGGGTAGTTGGGAAAAACTGTTTTTT
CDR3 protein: CASRQGSWEKLFF

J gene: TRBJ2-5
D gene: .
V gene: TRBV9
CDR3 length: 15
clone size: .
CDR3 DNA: TGTGCCAGCAGCGTACATCCCAGTGCCCAAGAGACCCAGTACTTC
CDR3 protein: CASSVHPSAQETQYF

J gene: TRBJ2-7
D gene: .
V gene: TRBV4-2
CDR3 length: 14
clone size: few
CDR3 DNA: TGTGCCAGCAGCCAAGAGGCTAGCAGCTACGAGCAGTACTTC
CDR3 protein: CASSQEASSYEQYF

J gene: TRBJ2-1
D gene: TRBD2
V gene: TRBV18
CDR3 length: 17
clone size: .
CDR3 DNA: TGTGCCAGCTCACCGGGGACAATAGCGGGGAACTACAATGAGCAGTTCTTC
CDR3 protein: CASSPGTIAGNYNEQFF

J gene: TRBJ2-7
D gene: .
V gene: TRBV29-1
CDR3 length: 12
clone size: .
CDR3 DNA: TGCAGCGTTGGCGGGACCTCCTACGAGCAGTACTTC
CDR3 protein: CSVGGTSYEQYF

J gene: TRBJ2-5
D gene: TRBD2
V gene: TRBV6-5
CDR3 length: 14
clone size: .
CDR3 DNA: TGTGCCAGCAGCGAATCTAGCGGCGGCGTGACCCAGTACTTC
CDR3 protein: CASSESSGGVTQYF

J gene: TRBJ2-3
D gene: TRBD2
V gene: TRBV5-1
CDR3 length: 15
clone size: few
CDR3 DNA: TGCGCCAGCAGCCCGACTAGCGGGAGTAGAGATACGCAGTATTTT
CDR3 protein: CASSPTSGSRDTQYF

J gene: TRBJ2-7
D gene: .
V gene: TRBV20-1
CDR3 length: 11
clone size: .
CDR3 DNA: TGCAGTGGTACACAGGGCTACGAGCAGTACTTC
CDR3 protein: CSGTQGYEQYF

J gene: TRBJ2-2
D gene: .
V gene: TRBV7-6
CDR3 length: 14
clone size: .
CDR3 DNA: TGTGCCAGCAGCGCCGGGTGGCCCACCGGGGAGCTGTTTTTT
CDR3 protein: CASSAGWPTGELFF

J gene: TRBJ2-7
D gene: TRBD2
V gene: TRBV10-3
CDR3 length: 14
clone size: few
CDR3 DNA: TGTGCCACCGGTAGCGGGGGGTCCGTGGACGAGCAGTACTTC
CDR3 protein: CATGSGGSVDEQYF

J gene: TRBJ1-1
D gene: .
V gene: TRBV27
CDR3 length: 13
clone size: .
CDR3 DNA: TGTGCCAGCAGTCTACGACAGCGCACTGAAGCTTTCTTT
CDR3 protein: CASSLRQRTEAFF

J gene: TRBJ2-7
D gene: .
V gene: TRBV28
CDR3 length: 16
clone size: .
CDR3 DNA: TGTGCCAGCAGTAACCTCAGGTCGGCGGGTGCGTACGAGCAGTACTTC
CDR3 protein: CASSNLRSAGAYEQYF

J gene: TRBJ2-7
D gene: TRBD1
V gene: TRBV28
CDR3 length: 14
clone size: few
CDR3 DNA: TGTGCCAGCGGCTCTACTGGACAGGGGAGCGAGCAGTACTTC
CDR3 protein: CASGSTGQGSEQYF

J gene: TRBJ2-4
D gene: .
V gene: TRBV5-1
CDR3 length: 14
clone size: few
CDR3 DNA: TGCGCCAGCAGCTACCAGGGTCGAGAAAACATTCAGTACTTC
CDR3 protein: CASSYQGRENIQYF

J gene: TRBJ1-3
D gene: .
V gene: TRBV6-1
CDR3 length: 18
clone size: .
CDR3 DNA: TGTGCCAGCAGTGGGGAACAGAGGGCTGGCGCCACCAGAAACACCATATATTTT
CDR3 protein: CASSGEQRAGATRNTIYF

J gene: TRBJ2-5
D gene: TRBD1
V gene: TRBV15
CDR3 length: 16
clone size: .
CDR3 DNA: TGTGCCACCAGCAGAGATCAGGGACAGCCTCAAGAGACCCAGTACTTC
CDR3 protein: CATSRDQGQPQETQYF

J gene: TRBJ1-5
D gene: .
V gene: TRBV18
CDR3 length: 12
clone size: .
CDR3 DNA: TGTGCCAGCTCACCAGGAGATCAGCCCCAGCATTTT
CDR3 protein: CASSPGDQPQHF

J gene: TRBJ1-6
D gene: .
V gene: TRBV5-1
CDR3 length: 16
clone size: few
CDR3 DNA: TGCGCCAGCAGCCCGGAGACGCGGTATAACGGTTCACCCCTCCACTTT
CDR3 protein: CASSPETRYNGSPLHF

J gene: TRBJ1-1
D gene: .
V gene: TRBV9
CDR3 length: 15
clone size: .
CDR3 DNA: TGTGCCAGTAATACGGGAGTAACTATGAACACTGAAGCTTTCTTT
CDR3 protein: CASNTGVTMNTEAFF

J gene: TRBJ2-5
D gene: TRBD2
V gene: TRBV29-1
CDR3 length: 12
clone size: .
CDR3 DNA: TGCAGTCTAGCGGAACCACAAGAGACCCAGTACTTC
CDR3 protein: CSLAEPQETQYF